Below, 28 T cell receptor beta chains from the same sample are listed, as sequenced in a study of OX40 agonist ivuxolimab in advanced cancers. Repertoires were generated with immunoSEQ multiplex PCR, while TCRdb's copy carries only in-frame clones and drops some. The repertoire holds some 77,000 clones, around 83% seen once, with approximately 1.1% in the top ten. The sequencing here drew on CD4+ or CD8+ T cells sorted from blood, taken in a trial of the OX40 agonist ivuxolimab. Source of these receptors: an adult with an advanced solid tumor such as melanoma, head and neck, liver or kidney cancer.

The chain recombines TRBV5-1 with TRBJ2-1; no clear D gene. The CDR3 consists of 12 residues. V was shortened by 6 bases and J by 8 bases, with 12 bases between the two germline ends. CDR1 is SGHRS, CDR2 YFSETQ, per germline. CDR3 DNA: TGCGCCAGCAATCGCGGCGTCGATGAGCAGTTCTTC. Its protein is CASNRGVDEQFF. Variable domain in full (rest from reference TRBV5-1 and TRBJ2-1): KAGVTQTPRYLIKTRGQQVTLSCSPISGHRSVSWYQQTPGQGLQFLFEYFSETQRNKGNFPGRFSGRQFSNSRSEMNVSTLELGDSALYLCASNRGVDEQFFGPGTRLTVL.

As DNA, the CDR3 is TGTGCCAGCAGTGAGCAGGGGAGGTTCACTGAAGCTTTCTTT. Protein: CASSEQGRFTEAFF. The chain links TRBV6-1 to TRBJ1-1; possible D gene TRBD1, 6 bases. CDR1 is MNHNS, CDR2 SASEGT, per germline. The CDR3 is 14 amino acids. Trimming took 3 bases from V and 4 from J, leaving 12 bases between them.

The chain carries TRBV4-1 and TRBJ2-3, with 9 bases aligning to TRBD2. With 1 base clipped from V and 0 bases from J, the junction kept 5 bases outside the gene matches. The CDR3 is 17 residues long. Germline loops: CDR1 MGHRA, CDR2 YSYEKL. CDR3 sequence (DNA): TGCGCCAGCAGCCAAGGGGGCGGGAGGGCCAGCACAGATACGCAGTATTTT. Translation gives CASSQGGGRASTDTQYF.

The chain uses TRBV7-3 and TRBJ2-2; no reliable D call. The CDR3 is 13 amino acids. Germline values: CDR1 SGHTA, CDR2 FQGTGA. The V end was cut by 5 bases, the J end by 6 bases, with 10 bases between. Here the CDR3 reads CASSPQTAGELFF. The CDR3 DNA follows: TGTGCCAGCAGCCCTCAGACTGCCGGGGAGCTGTTTTTT.

This clone was seen just once. The chain employs TRBV28 and TRBJ1-1, with TRBD1 matching 7 bases. Germline CDR1 reads MDHEN; CDR2 reads SYDVKM. CDR3 length equals 16 residues. Trimming cost V 5 bases and J 1 base; bases outside gene matches: 10. The CDR3 here is CASSLPGDRENTEAFF. CDR3 bases: TGTGCCAGCAGTCTACCGGGCGACAGGGAGAACACTGAAGCTTTCTTT.

This rearrangement joins TRBV18 to TRBJ2-1; possible D gene TRBD2, 5 bases. The CDR3 runs 13 residues. Trimming stripped 6 bases from V and 8 bases from J, with 14 bases between. Germline loops: CDR1 KGHSH, CDR2 LQKENI. CDR3 coding DNA: TGTGCCAGCTCGCCAACTAGGACCGATGAGCAGTTCTTC. Protein: CASSPTRTDEQFF.

This clone was detected only a few times. This chain connects TRBV6-1 to TRBJ1-2, with 10 bases identical to TRBD1. The germline V gene has CDR1 MNHNS and CDR2 SASEGT. V was pared by 2 bases and J by 7 bases, with 1 base of the junction left unmatched. CDR3 length: 13 amino acids. The CDR3 DNA reads as TGTGCCAGCAGTGAAAGGACAGGGGGTGGCTACACCTTC. This codes for CASSERTGGGYTF.

This chain joins TRBV7-2 and TRBJ2-7; perhaps TRBD2 as D (7 bases). V was pared by 4 bases and J by 6 bases, with 19 bases between. Germline loops: CDR1 SGHTA, CDR2 FQGNSA. The CDR3 contains 15 residues. The CDR3 loop is CASSWGGSYTGEQYF. As DNA, the CDR3 is TGTGCCAGCAGCTGGGGGGGCTCCTACACGGGCGAGCAGTACTTC.

This clone has a single count. The gene calls are TRBV5-3 and TRBJ2-7; 9 nucleotides align to TRBD2. TRBV5-3 qualifies as an ORF whose function is uncertain. The CDR3 has 14 residues. Trimming took 8 bases from V and 2 from J; bases not matched to a gene: 8. CDR3 loop: CASSSAGGPYEQYF. CDR3 DNA: TGTGCCAGCAGTTCAGCGGGAGGACCCTACGAGCAGTACTTC.

This clone was seen a single time. V usage is TRBV19 and J usage is TRBJ2-7, with 9 positions matching TRBD2. Losses at the gene ends were 4 bases for V and 6 bases for J; bases not matched to a gene: 4. This CDR3 is 13 amino acids long. Germline CDR1 reads LNHDA; CDR2 reads SQIVND (reference sequence). This chain's CDR3 is CASSKREEGEQYF. CDR3 bases: TGTGCCAGTAGTAAGCGGGAGGAGGGCGAGCAGTACTTC.

This sequence joins TRBV7-2 and TRBJ2-1; 12 bases are a match to TRBD2. With 6 bases clipped from V and 10 bases from J, the junction kept 10 bases outside the gene matches. The CDR3 loop spans 15 amino acids. The V gene's germline CDR1 is SGHTA and CDR2 FQGNSA. The CDR3 is CASSSGLAGQDEQFF. The DNA of the CDR3 is TGTGCCAGCAGTAGCGGACTAGCGGGACAGGACGAGCAGTTCTTC.

The rearrangement joins TRBV4-1 to TRBJ1-1; D call uncertain. The CDR3 is made up of 16 amino acids. Per the germline V gene, CDR1 is MGHRA and CDR2 is YSYEKL. The V gene lost 3 bases and the J gene lost 0 bases, with 14 bases spanning the gap. CDR3 sequence reads: CASSQAPTQMNTEAFF. The CDR3 nucleotides read TGCGCCAGCAGCCAGGCCCCGACACAGATGAACACTGAAGCTTTCTTT.

The chain combines TRBV30 with TRBJ1-3, with D possibly matching TRBD1 (5 bases). The CDR3 totals 14 residues. Between the trimmed V and J ends, which lost 0 bases and 2 bases, there was a span of 8 bases. In germline, CDR1 is GTSNPN, CDR2 SVGIG (reference sequence). CDR3 residues: CAWSVLGAGNTIYF. The CDR3 bases are TGTGCCTGGAGTGTACTGGGGGCTGGAAACACCATATATTTT. Full variable domain (outside the CDR3, taken from reference TRBV30 and TRBJ1-3): SQTIHQWPATLVQPVGSPLSLECTVEGTSNPNLYWYRQAAGRGLQLLFYSVGIGQISSEVPQNLSASRPQDRQFILSSKKLLLSDSGFYLCAWSVLGAGNTIYFGEGSWLTVV.

The chain has TRBV28 and TRBJ2-5; D is ambiguous. The last part of the DNA fits TRBJ2-7 better; the J call may be wrong. This CDR3 region has 13 residues. The germline V gene has CDR1 MDHEN and CDR2 SYDVKM. CDR3 nucleotides: TGTGCCAGCAATCCGGCTACTACCTACGAGCAGTACTTC. The encoded protein is CASNPATTYEQYF.

In its sample, this clone was seen once. The rearrangement joins TRBV7-8 to TRBJ1-2; no firm D call. Germline CDR1 SGHVS, CDR2 FQNEAQ. The CDR3 spans 13 residues. V lost 4 bases and J lost 5, with 11 bases in between. CDR3 in amino acids: CASSSQVLYGYTF. The CDR3 DNA follows: TGTGCCAGCAGCTCCCAGGTTTTATATGGCTACACCTTC. Supplemented by reference TRBV7-8 and TRBJ1-2, the full variable domain reads GAGVSQSPRYKVAKRGQDVALRCDPISGHVSLFWYQQALGQGPEFLTYFQNEAQLDKSGLPSDRFFAERPEGSVSTLKIQRTQQEDSAVYLCASSSQVLYGYTFGSGTRLTVV.

The rearrangement links TRBV19 to TRBJ2-5; D not resolved. V was cut by 2 bases and J by 5 bases, with 12 bases left in between. The CDR3 is made up of 14 amino acids. Germline values: CDR1 LNHDA, CDR2 SQIVND (reference sequence). The CDR3 DNA reads TGTGCCAGTAGTATACGTGGGGTGGGGGAGACCCAGTACTTC. Translated: CASSIRGVGETQYF.

The chain carries TRBV21-1 and TRBJ2-7; the table's D call, TRBD1, has no DNA check behind it. TRBV21-1 constitutes a pseudogene. CDR3 length: 16 amino acids. The DNA of the CDR3 is TGTGCCAGCAGCAAAGGCCGGACACCCAAAGCCTACGAGCAGTACTTC. Translation gives CASSKGRTPKAYEQYF.

The chain uses TRBV28 and TRBJ1-2; weak D call: TRBD1 (5 bases). CDR3 length: 14 residues. Trimming shortened V by 6 bases and J by 0 bases, and 11 bases separated the two germline ends. Germline CDR1 and CDR2: MDHEN and SYDVKM. This CDR3 is CASSQGSTNYGYTF. In nucleotides, the CDR3 is TGTGCCAGCAGCCAGGGATCGACTAACTATGGCTACACCTTC.

The chain links TRBV6-6 to TRBJ1-4; no definite D call. Germline V gives CDR1 MNHNY, CDR2 SVGAGI (reference sequence). The V and J ends lost 0 bases and 0 bases respectively, with 5 bases between them. This CDR3 comprises 15 residues. CDR3 amino acids: CASSYSTSTNEKLFF. The CDR3 coding sequence is TGTGCCAGCAGTTACTCGACTTCAACTAATGAAAAACTGTTTTTT.

The V and J genes are TRBV7-3 and TRBJ2-1, with 10 bases aligning to TRBD2. The germline gives CDR1 SGHTA, CDR2 FQGTGA. J lost 7 bases, V lost 10 bases, and 13 bases had no gene match. The CDR3 runs to 15 residues. The CDR3: CATFAGLAGENEQFF. CDR3 DNA: TGTGCCACCTTTGCCGGGCTAGCGGGAGAGAATGAGCAGTTCTTC.

The chain combines TRBV30 with TRBJ2-5; 13 nucleotides match TRBD2. Unmatched junction bases numbered 4, after V lost 3 bases and J lost 6 bases. The CDR3 has 14 residues. CDR1 is GTSNPN, CDR2 SVGIG, per germline (reference sequence). The CDR3: CAWSPGLAGKTQYF. In DNA, the CDR3 is TGTGCCTGGAGCCCGGGACTAGCGGGGAAGACCCAGTACTTC.

The genes are TRBV27 and TRBJ2-5; TRBD1 is a possible D gene (5 bases). The CDR3 consists of 13 residues. V lost 2 bases, J lost 2 bases, and 6 bases lay in between. Germline CDR1 and CDR2: MNHEY and SMNVEV (reference sequence). CDR3 DNA sequence: TGTGCCAGCAGTTTAAACAGGCAAGAGACCCAGTACTTC. This codes for CASSLNRQETQYF.

The chain uses TRBV4-1 and TRBJ2-7, with unresolved D. Germline values: CDR1 MGHRA, CDR2 YSYEKL. The V end was cut by 0 bases, the J end by 3 bases, with 12 bases between. The CDR3 is made up of 15 amino acids. In nucleotides, the CDR3 is TGCGCCAGCAGCCAAGATAGACAAACAGTCTACGAGCAGTACTTC. This encodes CASSQDRQTVYEQYF.

The DNA for the CDR3 is TGTGCCAGCAGCTTGAAGACAGGGGCGACTACTAATGAAAAACTGTTTTTT. Its translation is CASSLKTGATTNEKLFF. The rearrangement uses TRBV5-5 and TRBJ1-4; 8 bases align to TRBD1. The CDR3 extends over 17 amino acids. The germline V gene has CDR1 SGHKS and CDR2 YYEKEE (reference sequence). After removal of 1 base from V and 2 bases from J, the junction contained 7 bases not matched to a gene. Drawing the rest from reference TRBV5-5 and TRBJ1-4, the complete variable domain is DAGVTQSPTHLIKTRGQQVTLRCSPISGHKSVSWYQQVLGQGPQFIFQYYEKEERGRGNFPDRFSARQFPNYSSELNVNALLLGDSALYLCASSLKTGATTNEKLFFGSGTQLSVL.

V and J are TRBV2 and TRBJ1-3; 10 bases map to TRBD1. Germline V gene data show CDR1 as SNHLY and CDR2 as FYNNEI. This CDR3 spans 13 amino acids. V lost 7 bases, J lost 8 bases, and 5 bases stayed unmatched. The CDR3 sequence is CASTGTGVHTIYF. CDR3 coding DNA: TGTGCCAGCACCGGGACAGGGGTTCACACCATATATTTT. Full variable domain (rest looked up from reference TRBV2 and TRBJ1-3): EPEVTQTPSHQVTQMGQEVILRCVPISNHLYFYWYRQILGQKVEFLVSFYNNEISEKSEIFDDQFSVERPDGSNFTLKIRSTKLEDSAMYFCASTGTGVHTIYFGEGSWLTVV.

This sequence joins TRBV27 and TRBJ2-7; 7 bases align to TRBD1. This CDR3 has 14 residues. Germline assignment: CDR1 MNHEY and CDR2 SMNVEV (reference sequence). Trimming removed 5 bases from V and 2 bases from J; junction bases left unmatched: 6. The CDR3 coding sequence is TGTGCCAGCAGTCGACAGGGTTCCACCTACGAGCAGTACTTC. Its translation is CASSRQGSTYEQYF.

The rearrangement uses TRBV7-2 and TRBJ2-1, with 11 bases aligning to TRBD2. The CDR3 is 14 residues long. Germline trimming cut 6 bases from V and 12 bases from J; bases unmatched to any gene: 10. Germline CDR1 reads SGHTA; CDR2 reads FQGNSA. CDR3 coding DNA: TGTGCCAGCAGTCTCCAAACTAGCGGGAGAGCGCAGTTCTTC. Its protein product is CASSLQTSGRAQFF.

This rearrangement joins TRBV29-1 to TRBJ2-3; 12 bases line up with TRBD2. This CDR3 is built from 15 residues. The V gene end was trimmed by 1 base and the J gene end by 6 bases; junction bases not matched to a gene: 5. The V gene's germline CDR1 is SQVTM and CDR2 ANQGSEA. The CDR3 coding sequence is TGCAGCGTTGAAGGGACTAGCGGGGAGCGGGATACGCAGTATTTT. Its translation: CSVEGTSGERDTQYF.